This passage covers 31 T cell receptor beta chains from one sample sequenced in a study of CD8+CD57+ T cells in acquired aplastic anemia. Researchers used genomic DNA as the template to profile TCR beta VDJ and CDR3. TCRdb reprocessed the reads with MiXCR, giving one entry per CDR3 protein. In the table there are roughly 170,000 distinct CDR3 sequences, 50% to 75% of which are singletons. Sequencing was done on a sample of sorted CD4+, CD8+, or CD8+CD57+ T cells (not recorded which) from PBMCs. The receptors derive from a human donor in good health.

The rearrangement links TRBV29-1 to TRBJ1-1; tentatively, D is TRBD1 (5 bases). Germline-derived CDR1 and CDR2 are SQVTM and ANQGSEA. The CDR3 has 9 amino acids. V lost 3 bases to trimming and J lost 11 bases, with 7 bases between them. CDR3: CSVEGGAFF. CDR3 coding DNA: TGCAGCGTTGAGGGGGGGGCTTTCTTT.

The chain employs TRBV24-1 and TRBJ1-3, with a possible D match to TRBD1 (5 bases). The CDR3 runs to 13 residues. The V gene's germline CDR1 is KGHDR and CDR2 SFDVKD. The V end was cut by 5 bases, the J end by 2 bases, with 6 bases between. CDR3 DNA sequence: TGTGCCACCAGTGCAGGGACTGGAAACACCATATATTTT. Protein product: CATSAGTGNTIYF.

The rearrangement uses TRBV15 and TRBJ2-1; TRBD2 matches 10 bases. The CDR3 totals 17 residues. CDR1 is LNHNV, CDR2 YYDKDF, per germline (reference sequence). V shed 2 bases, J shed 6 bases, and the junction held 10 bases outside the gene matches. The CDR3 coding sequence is TGTGCCACCAGCAGACCTCCGGGACTAGCGCAACCCAATGAGCAGTTCTTC. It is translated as CATSRPPGLAQPNEQFF.

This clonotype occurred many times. The DNA of the CDR3 is TGTGCCAGCAGGGACGGGACTAGCGGGAGGGGCACAGATACGCAGTATTTT. Encoded protein: CASRDGTSGRGTDTQYF. The rearrangement links TRBV6-4 to TRBJ2-3, with TRBD2 matching 16 bases. The CDR3 sequence is 17 residues long. Germline V gene data show CDR1 as MRHNA and CDR2 as SNTAGT. Unmatched junction bases numbered 4, after V lost 6 bases and J lost 1 base.

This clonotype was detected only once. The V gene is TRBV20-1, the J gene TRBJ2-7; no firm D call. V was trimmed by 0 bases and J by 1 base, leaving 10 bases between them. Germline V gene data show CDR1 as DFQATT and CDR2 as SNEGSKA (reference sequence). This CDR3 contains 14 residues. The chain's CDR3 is CSARDIGPSYEQYF. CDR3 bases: TGCAGTGCTAGAGATATCGGACCATCCTACGAGCAGTACTTC.

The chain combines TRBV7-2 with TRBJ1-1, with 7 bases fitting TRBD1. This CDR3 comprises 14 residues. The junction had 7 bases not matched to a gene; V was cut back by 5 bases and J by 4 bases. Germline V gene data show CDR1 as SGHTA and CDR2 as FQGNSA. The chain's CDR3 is CASSPQGRFTEAFF. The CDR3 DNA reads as TGTGCCAGCAGCCCACAGGGGAGGTTCACTGAAGCTTTCTTT.

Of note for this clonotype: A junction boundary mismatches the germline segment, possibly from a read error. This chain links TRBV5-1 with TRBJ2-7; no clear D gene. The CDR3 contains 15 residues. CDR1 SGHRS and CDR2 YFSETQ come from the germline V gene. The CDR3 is CASRPILGGGHEQYF. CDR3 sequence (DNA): TGTGCCAGCAGACCAATACTGGGTGGTGGGCACGAGCAGTACTTC. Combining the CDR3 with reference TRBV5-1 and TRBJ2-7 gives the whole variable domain KAGVTQTPRYLIKTRGQQVTLSCSPISGHRSVSWYQQTPGQGLQFLFEYFSETQRNKGNFPGRFSGRQFSNSRSEMNVSTLELGDSALYLCASRPILGGGHEQYFGPGTRLTVT.

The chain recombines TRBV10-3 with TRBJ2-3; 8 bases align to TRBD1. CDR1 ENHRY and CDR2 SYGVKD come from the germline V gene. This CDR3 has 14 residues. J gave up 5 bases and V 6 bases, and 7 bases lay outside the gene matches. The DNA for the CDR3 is TGTGCCATCAGGGACGGACAGGGTGGAGATACGCAGTATTTT. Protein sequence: CAIRDGQGGDTQYF.

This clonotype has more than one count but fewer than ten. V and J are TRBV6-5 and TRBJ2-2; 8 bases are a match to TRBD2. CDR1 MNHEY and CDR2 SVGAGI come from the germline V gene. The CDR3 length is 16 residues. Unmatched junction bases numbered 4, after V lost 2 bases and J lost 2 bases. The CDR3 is CASSYERERNTGELFF. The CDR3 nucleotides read TGTGCCAGCAGTTACGAGCGGGAGAGAAACACCGGGGAGCTGTTTTTT.

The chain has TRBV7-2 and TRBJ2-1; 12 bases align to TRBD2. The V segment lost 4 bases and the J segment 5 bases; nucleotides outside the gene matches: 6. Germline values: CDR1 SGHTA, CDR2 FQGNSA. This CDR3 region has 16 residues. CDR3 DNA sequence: TGTGCCAGCAGCTCGACTAGCGGGAGACCACACAATGAGCAGTTCTTC. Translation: CASSSTSGRPHNEQFF.

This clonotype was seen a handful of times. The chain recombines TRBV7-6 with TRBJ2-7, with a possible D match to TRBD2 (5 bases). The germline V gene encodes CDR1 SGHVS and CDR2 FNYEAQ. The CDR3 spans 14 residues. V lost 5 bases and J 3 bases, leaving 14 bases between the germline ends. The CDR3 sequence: CASSLNQRSYEQYF. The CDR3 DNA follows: TGTGCCAGCAGCCTAAATCAGCGGAGCTACGAGCAGTACTTC.

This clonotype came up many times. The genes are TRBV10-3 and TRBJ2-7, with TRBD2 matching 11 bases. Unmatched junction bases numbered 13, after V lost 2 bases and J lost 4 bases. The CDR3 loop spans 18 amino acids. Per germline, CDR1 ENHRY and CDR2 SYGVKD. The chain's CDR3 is CAISEPTKLAGAAYEQYF. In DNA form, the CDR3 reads TGTGCCATCAGTGAGCCGACGAAACTAGCGGGAGCAGCTTACGAGCAGTACTTC.

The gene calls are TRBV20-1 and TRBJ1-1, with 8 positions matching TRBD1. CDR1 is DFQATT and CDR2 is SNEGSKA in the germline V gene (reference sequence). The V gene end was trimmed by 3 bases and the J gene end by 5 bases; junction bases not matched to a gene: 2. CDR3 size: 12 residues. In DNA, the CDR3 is TGCAGTGCTAGGACAGGGGAGACTGAAGCTTTCTTT. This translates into CSARTGETEAFF.

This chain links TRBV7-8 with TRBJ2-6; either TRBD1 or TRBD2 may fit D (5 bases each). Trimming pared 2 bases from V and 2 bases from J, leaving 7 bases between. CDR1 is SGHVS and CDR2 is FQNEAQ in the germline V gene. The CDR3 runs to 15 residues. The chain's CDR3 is CASSLMGAGANVLTF. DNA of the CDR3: TGTGCCAGCAGCTTAATGGGGGCTGGGGCCAACGTCCTGACTTTC.

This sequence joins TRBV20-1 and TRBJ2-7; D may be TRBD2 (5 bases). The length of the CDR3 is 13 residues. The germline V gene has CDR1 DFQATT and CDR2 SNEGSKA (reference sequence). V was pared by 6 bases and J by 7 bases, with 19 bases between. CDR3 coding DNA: TGCAGTGCAACCGGAGGAACCCCGGGGGAGCAGTACTTC. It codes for CSATGGTPGEQYF.

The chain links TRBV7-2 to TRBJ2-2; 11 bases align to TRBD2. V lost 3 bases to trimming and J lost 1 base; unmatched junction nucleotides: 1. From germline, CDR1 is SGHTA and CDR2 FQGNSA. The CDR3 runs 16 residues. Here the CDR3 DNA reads TGTGCCAGCAGCTTTGGACTAGCGGGGAACACCGGGGAGCTGTTTTTT. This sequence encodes CASSFGLAGNTGELFF.

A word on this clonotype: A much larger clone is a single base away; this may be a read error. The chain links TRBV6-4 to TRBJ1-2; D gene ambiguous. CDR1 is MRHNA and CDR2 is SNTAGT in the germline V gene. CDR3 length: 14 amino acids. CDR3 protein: CASSDKAGSYSYTF. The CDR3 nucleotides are TGTGCCAGCAGTGATAAGGCAGGTTCCTATAGCTACACCTTC.

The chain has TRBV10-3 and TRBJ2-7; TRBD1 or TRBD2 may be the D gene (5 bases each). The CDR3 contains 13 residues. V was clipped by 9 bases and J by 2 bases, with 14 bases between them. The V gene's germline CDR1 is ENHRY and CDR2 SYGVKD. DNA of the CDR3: TGTGCCATTTCGGGGCAGAGAACCTACGAGCAGTACTTC. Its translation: CAISGQRTYEQYF.

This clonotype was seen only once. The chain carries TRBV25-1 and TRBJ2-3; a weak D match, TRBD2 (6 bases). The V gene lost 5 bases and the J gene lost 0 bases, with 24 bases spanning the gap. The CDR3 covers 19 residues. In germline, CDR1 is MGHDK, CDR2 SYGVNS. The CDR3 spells CASSLNAVAGPASTDTQYF. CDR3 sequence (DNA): TGTGCCAGCAGTTTGAACGCTGTGGCGGGACCCGCGAGCACAGATACGCAGTATTTT.

In DNA, the CDR3 is TGTGCCACCAGTGATTCAGAGGGAGGTCGGTTCCCCCCGCATACGCAGTATTTT. This translates into CATSDSEGGRFPPHTQYF. The chain joins TRBV24-1 to TRBJ2-3; TRBD2 might be the D (6 bases). The CDR3 is 18 residues long. V was clipped by 2 bases and J by 7 bases, with 24 bases between them. Per germline, CDR1 KGHDR and CDR2 SFDVKD.

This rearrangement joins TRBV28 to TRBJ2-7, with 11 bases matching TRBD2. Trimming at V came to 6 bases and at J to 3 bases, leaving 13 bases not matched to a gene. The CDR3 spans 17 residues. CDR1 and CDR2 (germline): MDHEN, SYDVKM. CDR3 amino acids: CASRFKAGLAGLYEQYF. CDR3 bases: TGTGCCAGCAGATTCAAAGCAGGACTAGCGGGCCTCTACGAGCAGTACTTC. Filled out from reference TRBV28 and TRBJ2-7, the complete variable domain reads DVKVTQSSRYLVKRTGEKVFLECVQDMDHENMFWYRQDPGLGLRLIYFSYDVKMKEKGDIPEGYSVSREKKERFSLILESASTNQTSMYLCASRFKAGLAGLYEQYFGPGTRLTVT.

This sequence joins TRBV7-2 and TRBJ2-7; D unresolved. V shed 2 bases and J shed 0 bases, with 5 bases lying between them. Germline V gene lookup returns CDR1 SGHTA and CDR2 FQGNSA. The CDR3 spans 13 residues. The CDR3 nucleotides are TGTGCCAGCAGCTTACCAGCCTCCTACGAGCAGTACTTC. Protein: CASSLPASYEQYF.

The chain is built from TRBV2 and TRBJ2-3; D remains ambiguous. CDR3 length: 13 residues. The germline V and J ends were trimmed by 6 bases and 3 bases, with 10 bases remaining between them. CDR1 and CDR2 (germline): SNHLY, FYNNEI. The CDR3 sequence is CASRAVATDTQYF. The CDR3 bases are TGTGCCAGCAGGGCCGTAGCAACAGATACGCAGTATTTT. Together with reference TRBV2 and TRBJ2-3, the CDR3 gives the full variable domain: EPEVTQTPSHQVTQMGQEVILRCVPISNHLYFYWYRQILGQKVEFLVSFYNNEISEKSEIFDDQFSVERPDGSNFTLKIRSTKLEDSAMYFCASRAVATDTQYFGPGTRLTVL.

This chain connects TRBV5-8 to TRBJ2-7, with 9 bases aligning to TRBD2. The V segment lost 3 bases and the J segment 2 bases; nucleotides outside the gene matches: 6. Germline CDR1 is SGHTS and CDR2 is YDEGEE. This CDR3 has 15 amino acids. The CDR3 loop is CASSSVAGDPYEQYF. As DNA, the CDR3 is TGTGCCAGCAGCTCCGTAGCGGGAGACCCCTACGAGCAGTACTTC.

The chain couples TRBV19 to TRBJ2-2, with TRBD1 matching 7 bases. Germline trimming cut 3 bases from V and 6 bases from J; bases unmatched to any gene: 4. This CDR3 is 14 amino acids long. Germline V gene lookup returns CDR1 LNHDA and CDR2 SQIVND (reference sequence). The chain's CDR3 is CASSMTGFAGELFF. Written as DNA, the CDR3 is TGTGCCAGTAGTATGACAGGGTTTGCCGGGGAGCTGTTTTTT.

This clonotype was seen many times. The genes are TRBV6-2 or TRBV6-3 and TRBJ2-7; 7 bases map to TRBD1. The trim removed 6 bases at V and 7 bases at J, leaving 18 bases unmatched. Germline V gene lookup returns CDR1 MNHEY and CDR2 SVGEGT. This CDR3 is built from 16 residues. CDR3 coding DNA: TGTGCCAGCAGCGCCACCCCAGGGGGTATCCACCTGGAGCAGTACTTC. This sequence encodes CASSATPGGIHLEQYF.

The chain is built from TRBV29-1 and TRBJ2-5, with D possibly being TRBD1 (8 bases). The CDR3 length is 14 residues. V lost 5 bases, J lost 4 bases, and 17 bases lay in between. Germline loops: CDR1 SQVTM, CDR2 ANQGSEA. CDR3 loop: CSVTQGGAGETQYF. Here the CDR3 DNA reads TGCAGCGTTACACAGGGGGGGGCGGGAGAGACCCAGTACTTC.

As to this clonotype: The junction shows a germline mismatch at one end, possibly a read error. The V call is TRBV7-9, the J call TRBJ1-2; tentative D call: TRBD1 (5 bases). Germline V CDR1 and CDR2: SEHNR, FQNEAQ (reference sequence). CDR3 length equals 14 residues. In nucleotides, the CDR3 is TGTCCCAGCAGCTTAGGCGACAGCGGCTATGGCTACACCTTC. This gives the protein CPSSLGDSGYGYTF.

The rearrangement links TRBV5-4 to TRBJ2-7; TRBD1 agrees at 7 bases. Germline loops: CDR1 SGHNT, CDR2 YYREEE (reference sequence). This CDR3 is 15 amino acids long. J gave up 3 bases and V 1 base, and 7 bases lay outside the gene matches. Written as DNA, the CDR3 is TGTGCCAGCAGCTTGAAATCCAGGGGGAACTACGAGCAGTACTTC. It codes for CASSLKSRGNYEQYF.

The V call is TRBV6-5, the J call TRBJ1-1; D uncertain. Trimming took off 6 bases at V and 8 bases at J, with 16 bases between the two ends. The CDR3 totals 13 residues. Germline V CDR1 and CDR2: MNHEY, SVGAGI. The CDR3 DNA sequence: TGTGCCAGCAGCTTTACTCTCCGGCAGGAAGCTTTCTTT. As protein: CASSFTLRQEAFF.

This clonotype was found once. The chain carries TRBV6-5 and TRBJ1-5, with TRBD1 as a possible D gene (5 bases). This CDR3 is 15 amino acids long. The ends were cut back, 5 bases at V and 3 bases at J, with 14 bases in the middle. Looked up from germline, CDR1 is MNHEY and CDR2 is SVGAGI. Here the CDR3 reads CASSNRDSANQPQHF. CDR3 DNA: TGTGCCAGCAGTAACAGAGACAGTGCCAATCAGCCCCAGCATTTT.